These 15 T cell receptor beta chains share one sample of origin, sequenced in a study of blood T cell repertoires in COVID-19. Assay used: immunoSEQ multiplex PCR; TCRdb lists only in-frame clones, some missing. Among some 200,000 clones, about four fifths were seen once, and the ten largest hold approximately 12%. Sequencing was carried out using peripheral blood. The source of these receptors is a woman older than 75 with COVID-19, enrolled during active disease.

The chain joins TRBV20-1 to TRBJ2-3; 7 bases agree with TRBD2. This CDR3 has 14 residues. Unmatched junction bases numbered 8, after V lost 3 bases and J lost 5 bases. CDR1 and CDR2 (germline): DFQATT, SNEGSKA (reference sequence). The CDR3 region has the DNA TGCAGTGCTAGTCGGGGGAGGGCCTTAGATACGCAGTATTTT. Translating gives CSASRGRALDTQYF.

The chain has TRBV5-6 and TRBJ2-1; D not resolved. CDR1 and CDR2 from the germline V gene are SGHDT and YYEEEE. V was cut by 1 base and J by 6 bases, with 11 bases left in between. The CDR3 has 14 residues. The DNA for the CDR3 is TGTGCCAGCAGCTTGCCGGGTCTCGTCAATGAGCAGTTCTTC. Translated, it gives CASSLPGLVNEQFF. Based on the CDR3 plus reference TRBV5-6 and TRBJ2-1, the full variable domain is DAGVTQSPTHLIKTRGQQVTLRCSPKSGHDTVSWYQQALGQGPQFIFQYYEEEERQRGNFPDRFSGHQFPNYSSELNVNALLLGDSALYLCASSLPGLVNEQFFGPGTRLTVL.

The rearrangement uses TRBV5-1 and TRBJ2-3; 7 nucleotides agree with TRBD2. Germline V gene data show CDR1 as SGHRS and CDR2 as YFSETQ. Losses at the gene ends were 0 bases for V and 5 bases for J; bases not matched to a gene: 3. This CDR3 has 14 amino acids. The CDR3 spells CASSLVLAGDTQYF. The CDR3 DNA follows: TGCGCCAGCAGCTTGGTCTTAGCGGGAGATACGCAGTATTTT.

The chain uses TRBV5-6 and TRBJ1-4; D uncertain. The CDR3 has 14 residues. Between the trimmed V and J ends, which lost 1 base and 4 bases, there was a span of 8 bases. Germline CDR1 SGHDT, CDR2 YYEEEE. CDR3 sequence reads: CASSLYSLNEKLFF. The CDR3 nucleotides are TGTGCCAGCAGCTTGTATAGCCTTAATGAAAAACTGTTTTTT.

A few counts support this clone. The CDR3 DNA reads TGCGCCAGCAGCCCGGGACAGGGGCGGACAGATACGCAGTATTTT. This encodes CASSPGQGRTDTQYF. The rearrangement links TRBV5-1 to TRBJ2-3; 10 nucleotides match TRBD1. J gave up 3 bases and V 4 bases, and 5 bases lay outside the gene matches. CDR1 and CDR2 from the germline V gene are SGHRS and YFSETQ. The CDR3 is 15 residues long. The entire variable domain, with the rest obtained from reference TRBV5-1 and TRBJ2-3, is as follows: KAGVTQTPRYLIKTRGQQVTLSCSPISGHRSVSWYQQTPGQGLQFLFEYFSETQRNKGNFPGRFSGRQFSNSRSEMNVSTLELGDSALYLCASSPGQGRTDTQYFGPGTRLTVL.

This clone was detected a few times. V and J are TRBV11-3 and TRBJ1-1; the D gene is possibly TRBD1 (6 bases). CDR3 size: 15 residues. Trimming cost V 4 bases and J 3 bases, with 15 bases left between them. Germline V lookup: CDR1 SGHNT, CDR2 YENEEA. The CDR3 is CASSSYREGDTEAFF. The CDR3 nucleotides are TGTGCCAGCAGCTCATACAGGGAGGGGGACACTGAAGCTTTCTTT.

On this clone: At one of its ends the junction is not consistent with the germline gene, which may arise from a read error. J is TRBJ2-7 and V is TRBV2; 8 bases align to TRBD1. The CDR3 spans 13 residues. From germline, CDR1 is SNHLY and CDR2 FYNNEI. The CDR3 DNA sequence: TGTGCCAGCAGCACGGGACAGGAGGTGGTGGTGATCTTC. Protein sequence: CASSTGQEVVVIF.

This chain joins TRBV29-1 and TRBJ2-5; D may be TRBD2 (7 bases). V lost 0 bases to trimming and J lost 5 bases, with 10 bases between them. The CDR3 contains 13 residues. Germline assignment: CDR1 SQVTM and CDR2 ANQGSEA. The chain's CDR3 is CSVEEGGHETQYF. The CDR3 DNA reads as TGCAGCGTTGAAGAGGGGGGGCATGAGACCCAGTACTTC.

CDR3 in DNA: TGTGCCAGCAGTGGTCCACTAGCGGGGCAATTCCAAGAGACCCAGTACTTC. It encodes CASSGPLAGQFQETQYF. The chain links TRBV6-1 to TRBJ2-5; TRBD2 matches at 10 bases. This CDR3 contains 17 residues. J gave up 1 base and V 4 bases, and 9 bases lay outside the gene matches. Germline V gene lookup returns CDR1 MNHNS and CDR2 SASEGT.

Comment on this clone: The junction shows a germline mismatch at one end, possibly a read error. The chain recombines TRBV24-1 with TRBJ2-1; D is uncertain. Germline loops: CDR1 KGHDR, CDR2 SFDVKD. The CDR3 is 11 residues long. CDR3 sequence (DNA): TGTGCCACCAGTGCCTACGATGAGCAGTTCTTC. Protein sequence: CATSAYDEQFF.

The J gene is TRBJ1-1, the V gene TRBV7-2; 9 bases match TRBD1. The V gene's germline CDR1 is SGHTA and CDR2 FQGNSA. J was trimmed by 0 bases and V by 3 bases; bases with no gene match: 8. The CDR3 contains 17 residues. The CDR3 nucleotides read TGTGCCAGCAGCTTGGCCCCGGGACAGGGCATGAACACTGAAGCTTTCTTT. Amino acid sequence: CASSLAPGQGMNTEAFF. The full variable domain, rest sourced from reference TRBV7-2 and TRBJ1-1, is GAGVSQSPSNKVTEKGKDVELRCDPISGHTALYWYRQSLGQGLEFLIYFQGNSAPDKSGLPSDRFSAERTGGSVSTLTIQRTQQEDSAVYLCASSLAPGQGMNTEAFFGQGTRLTVV.

The chain has TRBV4-2 and TRBJ1-5, with D possibly being TRBD1 (5 bases). Between the trimmed V and J ends, which lost 3 bases and 0 bases, there was a span of 12 bases. The CDR3 is 16 amino acids. The germline gives CDR1 LGHNA, CDR2 YNFKEQ. The CDR3 sequence: CASSQGTGYSNQPQHF. In nucleotides, the CDR3 is TGTGCCAGCAGCCAGGGTACAGGTTATAGCAATCAGCCCCAGCATTTT.

J is TRBJ2-2 and V is TRBV5-5; D gene unclear. V shed 0 bases and J shed 1 base, with 10 bases lying between them. The CDR3 is made up of 16 amino acids. CDR1 is SGHKS and CDR2 is YYEKEE in the germline V gene (reference sequence). The CDR3 nucleotides read TGTGCCAGCAGCTTGGGCCCCTCCGGGAACACCGGGGAGCTGTTTTTT. Its translation: CASSLGPSGNTGELFF.

The V call is TRBV6-2 or TRBV6-3, the J call TRBJ2-7; 12 nucleotides agree with TRBD1. CDR3 size: 15 residues. Germline CDR1 and CDR2: MNHEY and SVGEGT. With 2 bases clipped from V and 4 bases from J, the junction kept 3 bases outside the gene matches. In DNA form, the CDR3 reads TGTGCCAGCAGTTACCCGGGACAGGGGGCATACGAGCAGTACTTC. Protein sequence: CASSYPGQGAYEQYF.

The sample holds a few counts of this clone. The chain joins TRBV9 to TRBJ1-3, with TRBD1 identical over 11 bases. Germline CDR1 reads SGDLS; CDR2 reads YYNGEE. CDR3 length equals 18 residues. Unmatched junction bases numbered 12, after V lost 4 bases and J lost 3 bases. The DNA of the CDR3 is TGTGCCAGCAGCCTCGGGACAGGGGGGTCTTACGGTGGAAACACCATATATTTT. Its protein product is CASSLGTGGSYGGNTIYF.